Given below is one TCR beta chain in context. The entry originates in a study of identical twins. V was trimmed by 2 bases and J by 5 bases, leaving 7 bases between them. CDR3 length equals 13 residues. Germline V gene data show CDR1 as SGHRS and CDR2 as YFSETQ. Template switching introduced a universal primer site, and the cDNA bore unique molecular identifiers. TCRdb ran MiXCR on the 5' RACE reads and lists one entry per CDR3 protein. The repertoire holds 450,000 to 600,000 distinct CDR3 sequences, with 20% to 25% as singletons. These same data were also listed under a study on yellow fever vaccine responses in identical twins. That report adds: Convergence reportedly seemed to mark part of the twins' vaccine T cell response, with personalization marking the rest.

The sequencing sample was made of CD4+ T cells sorted from blood. This TCR was sampled from a young woman in good health. V and J are TRBV5-1 and TRBJ1-4; D call uncertain. CDR3 in DNA: TGCGCCAGCAGCTTAAGCCAGAATGAAAAACTGTTTTTT. Its translation: CASSLSQNEKLFF.